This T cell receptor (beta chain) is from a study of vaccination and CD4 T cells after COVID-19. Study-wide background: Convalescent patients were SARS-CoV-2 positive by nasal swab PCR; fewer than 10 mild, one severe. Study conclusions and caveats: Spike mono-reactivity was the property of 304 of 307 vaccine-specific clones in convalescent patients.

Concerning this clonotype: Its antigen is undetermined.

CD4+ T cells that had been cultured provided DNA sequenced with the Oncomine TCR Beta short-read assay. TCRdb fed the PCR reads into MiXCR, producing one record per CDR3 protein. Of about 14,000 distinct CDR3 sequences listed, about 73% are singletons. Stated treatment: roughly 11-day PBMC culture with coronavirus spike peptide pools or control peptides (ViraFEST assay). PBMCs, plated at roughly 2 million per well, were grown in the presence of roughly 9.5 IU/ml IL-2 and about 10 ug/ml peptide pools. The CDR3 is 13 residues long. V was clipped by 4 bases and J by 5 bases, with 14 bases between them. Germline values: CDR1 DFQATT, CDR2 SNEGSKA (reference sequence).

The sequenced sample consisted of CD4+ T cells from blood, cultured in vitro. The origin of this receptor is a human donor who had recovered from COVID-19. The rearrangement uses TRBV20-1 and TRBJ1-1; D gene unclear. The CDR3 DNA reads TGCAGTGCTATCCCTCCCACGGGAACTGAAGCTTTCTTT. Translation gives CSAIPPTGTEAFF.